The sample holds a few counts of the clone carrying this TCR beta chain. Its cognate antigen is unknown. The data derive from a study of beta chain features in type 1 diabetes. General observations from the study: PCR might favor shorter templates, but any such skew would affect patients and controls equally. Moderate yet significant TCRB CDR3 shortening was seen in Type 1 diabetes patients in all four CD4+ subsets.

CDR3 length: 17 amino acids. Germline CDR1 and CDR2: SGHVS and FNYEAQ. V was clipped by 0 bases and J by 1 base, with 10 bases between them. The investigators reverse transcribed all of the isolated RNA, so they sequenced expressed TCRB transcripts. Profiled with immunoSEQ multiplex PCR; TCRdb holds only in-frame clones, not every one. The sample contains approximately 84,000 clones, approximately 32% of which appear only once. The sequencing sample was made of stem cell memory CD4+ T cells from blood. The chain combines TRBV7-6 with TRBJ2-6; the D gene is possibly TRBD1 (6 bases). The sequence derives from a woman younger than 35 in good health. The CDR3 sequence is CASSLAQGSSGANVLTF. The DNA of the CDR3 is TGTGCCAGCAGCTTAGCGCAGGGGTCGTCTGGGGCCAACGTCCTGACTTTC. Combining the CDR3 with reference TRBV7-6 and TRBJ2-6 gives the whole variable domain GAGVSQSPRYKVTKRGQDVALRCDPISGHVSLYWYRQALGQGPEFLTYFNYEAQQDKSGLPNDRFSAERPEGSISTLTIQRTEQRDSAMYRCASSLAQGSSGANVLTFGAGSRLTVL.